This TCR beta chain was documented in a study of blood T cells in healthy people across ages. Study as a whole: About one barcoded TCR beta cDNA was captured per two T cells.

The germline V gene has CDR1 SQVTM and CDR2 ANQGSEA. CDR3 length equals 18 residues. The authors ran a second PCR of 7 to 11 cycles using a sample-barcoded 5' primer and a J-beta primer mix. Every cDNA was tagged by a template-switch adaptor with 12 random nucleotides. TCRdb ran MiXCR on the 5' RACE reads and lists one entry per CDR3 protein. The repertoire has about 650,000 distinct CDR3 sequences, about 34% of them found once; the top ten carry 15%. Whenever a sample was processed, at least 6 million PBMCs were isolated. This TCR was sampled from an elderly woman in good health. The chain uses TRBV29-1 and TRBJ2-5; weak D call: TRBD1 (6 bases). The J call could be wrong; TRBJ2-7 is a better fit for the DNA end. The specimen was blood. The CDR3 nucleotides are TGCAGCGTCCGTGAAGGGATCGGGGACACGCTAAAAGCCTACGAGCAGTACTTC. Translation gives CSVREGIGDTLKAYEQYF.